The clone carrying this TCR beta chain was seen repeatedly, ten times or more. Trimming pared 1 base from V and 12 bases from J, leaving 9 bases between. Germline V CDR1 and CDR2: SEHNR, FQNEAQ (reference sequence). The CDR3 runs to 12 residues. The sample is drawn from a study of spatial heterogeneity in lung cancer. Time point meaning: blood at routine non-recurrence follow-up after resection. Unsorted whole RNA samples from tumor, nontumor lung or frozen PBMC were sequenced. TCR cDNA molecules each had a unique molecular identifier. MiXCR, run by TCRdb on the 5' RACE reads, gives a single entry per CDR3 protein. The sample includes around 70,000 distinct CDR3 sequences, roughly 8.9% of them seen just once.

V is TRBV7-9 and J is TRBJ1-4; no clear D. The receptor comes from a female donor with early-stage non-small cell lung cancer. This specimen was PBMCs, taken at follow-up. CDR3 in amino acids: CASSLVGVQLFF. The CDR3, as DNA: TGTGCCAGCAGCTTAGTCGGGGTCCAACTGTTTTTT.